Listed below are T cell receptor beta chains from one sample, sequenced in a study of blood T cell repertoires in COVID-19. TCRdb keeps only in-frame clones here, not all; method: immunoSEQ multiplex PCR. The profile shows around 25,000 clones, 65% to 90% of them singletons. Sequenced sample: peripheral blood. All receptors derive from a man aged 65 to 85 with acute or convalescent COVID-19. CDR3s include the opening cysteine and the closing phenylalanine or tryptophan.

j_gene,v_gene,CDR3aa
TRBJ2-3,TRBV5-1,CASSGPSGASRDTQYF
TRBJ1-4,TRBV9,CASSVTGNNEKLFF
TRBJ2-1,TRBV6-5,CASSYAASGNNEQFF
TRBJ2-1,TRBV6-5,CASSYSSASGFNEQFF
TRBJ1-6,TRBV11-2,CASSLGTGGSPLHF
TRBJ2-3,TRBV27,CASSLGLSVTDTQYF
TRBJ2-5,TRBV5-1,CASSLAGSEETQYF
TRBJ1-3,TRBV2,CASSPDRAGNTIYF
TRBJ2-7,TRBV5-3,CARSLAGGTRAYEQYF
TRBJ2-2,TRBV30,CAWREGTGNTGELFF
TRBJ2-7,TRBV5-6,CASSGSGRAVYEQYF
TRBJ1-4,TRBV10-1,CASNEVPGQANEKLFF
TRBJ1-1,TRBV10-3,CAIRQGSTEAFF
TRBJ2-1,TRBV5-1,CASSLEGRESRNEQFF
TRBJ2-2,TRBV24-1,CATSDNSFRTVGLDTGELFF
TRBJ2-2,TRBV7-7,CASSSGQGATGELFF
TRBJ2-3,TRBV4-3,CASSPGQGEADTQYF
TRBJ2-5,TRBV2,CASRDLGAETQYF
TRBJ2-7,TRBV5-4,CASSPRVDSYEQYF
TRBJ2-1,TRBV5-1,CASSTSGANNEQFF
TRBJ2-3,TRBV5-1,CASVLEGSDTQYF
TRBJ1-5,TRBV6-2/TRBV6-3,CASSSGTGNSNQPQHF
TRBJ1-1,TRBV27,CASSLFRNTEAFF
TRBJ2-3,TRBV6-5,CASSYYVQGSTDTQYF
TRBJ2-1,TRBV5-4,CASSNLQRGSYNEQFF
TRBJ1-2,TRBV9,CASSVEGGGTRPHTF
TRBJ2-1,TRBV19,CASSRLASYNEQFF
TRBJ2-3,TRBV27,CASSFEGARTDTQYF
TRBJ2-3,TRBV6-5,CASRGGLSTDTQYF
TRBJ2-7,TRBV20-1,CSASWGRNRETYEQYF
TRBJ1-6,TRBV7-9,CASSTGSSSYNSPLHF
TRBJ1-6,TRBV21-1,CASSKAPGGINSPLHF
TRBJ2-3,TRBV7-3,CASSSFAGGTDTQYF
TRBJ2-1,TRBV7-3,CASSLQRMSYNEQFF
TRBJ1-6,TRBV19,CASSDRGRNSPLHF
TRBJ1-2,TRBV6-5,CATLIYGYTF
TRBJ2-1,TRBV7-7,CASSPQLAGAGNEQFF
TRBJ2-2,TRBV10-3,CAISEIAEAGELFF
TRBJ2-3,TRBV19,CASSGHLAGVTDTQYF
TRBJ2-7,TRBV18,CASSPIDSTLYEQYF
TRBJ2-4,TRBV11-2,CASSLQGAKNIQYF
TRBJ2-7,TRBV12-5,CASGLDRLNQYF
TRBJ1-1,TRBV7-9,CASSLGTGRTEAFF
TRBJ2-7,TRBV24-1,CATSDSREGHSYEQYF
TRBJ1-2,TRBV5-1,CASSWTGLGYTF
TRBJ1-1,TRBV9,CASSFTGNTEAFF
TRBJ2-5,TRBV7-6,CASSLAGQIGETQYF
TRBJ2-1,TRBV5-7,CASSLETSGSPRSYNEQFF
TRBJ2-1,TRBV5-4,CASSSGTSGTNEQFF
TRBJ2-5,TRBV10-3,CAIGQETQYF
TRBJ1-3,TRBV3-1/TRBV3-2,CASSQEPGFSGNTIYF
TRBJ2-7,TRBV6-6,CASRSSYEQYF
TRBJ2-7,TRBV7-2,CASSLQAAYEQYF
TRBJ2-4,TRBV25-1,CASSPAGLAKNIQYF
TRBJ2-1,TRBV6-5,CASSRITGGNEQFF